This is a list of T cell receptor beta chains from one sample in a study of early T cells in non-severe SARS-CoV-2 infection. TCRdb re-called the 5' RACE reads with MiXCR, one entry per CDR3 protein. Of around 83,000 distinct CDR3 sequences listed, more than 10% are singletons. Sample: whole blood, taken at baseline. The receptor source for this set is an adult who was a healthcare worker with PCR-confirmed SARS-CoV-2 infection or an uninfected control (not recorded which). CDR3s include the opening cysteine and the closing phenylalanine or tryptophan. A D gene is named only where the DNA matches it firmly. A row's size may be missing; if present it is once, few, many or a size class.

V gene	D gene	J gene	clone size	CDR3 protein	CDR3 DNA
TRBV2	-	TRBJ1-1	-	CASRSQAHTEAFF	TGTGCCAGCAGGTCTCAAGCTCACACTGAAGCTTTCTTT
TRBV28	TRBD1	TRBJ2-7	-	CASSESGTESSYEQYF	TGTGCCAGCAGTGAATCCGGGACAGAGAGCTCCTACGAGCAGTACTTC
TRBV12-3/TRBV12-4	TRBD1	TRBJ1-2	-	CASRTGRYYGYTF	TGTGCCAGCAGGACAGGGAGGTACTATGGCTACACCTTC
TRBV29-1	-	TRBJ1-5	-	CSDAGFHGSNQPQHF	TGCAGCGATGCAGGGTTTCATGGAAGCAATCAGCCCCAGCATTTT
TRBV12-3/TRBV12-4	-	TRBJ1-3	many	CASLLPLSGNTIYF	TGTGCCTCCCTCCTCCCCCTCTCTGGAAACACCATATATTTT
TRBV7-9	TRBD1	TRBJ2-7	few	CASSNGQGRITYEQYF	TGTGCCAGCAGCAACGGACAGGGACGAATTACCTACGAGCAGTACTTC
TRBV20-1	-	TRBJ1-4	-	CSARGARNDATNEKLFF	TGCAGTGCTCGAGGGGCCAGGAACGACGCAACTAATGAAAAACTGTTTTTT
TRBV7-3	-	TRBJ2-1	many	CASSPQVGSWNEQFF	TGTGCCAGCAGCCCCCAGGTGGGAAGCTGGAATGAGCAGTTCTTC
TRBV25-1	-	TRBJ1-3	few	CASSEFPGTSGNTIYF	TGTGCCAGCAGTGAATTTCCGGGAACCTCTGGAAACACCATATATTTT
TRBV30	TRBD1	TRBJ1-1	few	CAWNRGNEAFF	TGTGCCTGGAACAGGGGAAATGAAGCTTTCTTT
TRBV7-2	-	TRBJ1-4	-	CASSPTGTVEKLFF	TGTGCCAGCAGTCCGACGGGGACGGTTGAAAAACTGTTTTTT
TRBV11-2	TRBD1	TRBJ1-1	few	CASSYRGLKRNTEAFF	TGTGCCAGCAGCTACAGGGGGTTAAAACGGAACACTGAAGCTTTCTTT
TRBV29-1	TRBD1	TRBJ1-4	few	CSARTGEEKLFF	TGCAGCGCTCGGACAGGGGAGGAAAAACTGTTTTTT
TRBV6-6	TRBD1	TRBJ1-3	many	CASSYSRDSSGNTIYF	TGTGCCAGCAGTTACTCAAGGGACAGCTCTGGAAACACCATATATTTT
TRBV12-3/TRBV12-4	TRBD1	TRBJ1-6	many	CASRTDREGTLHF	TGTGCCAGCAGAACGGACAGGGAGGGAACCCTCCACTTT
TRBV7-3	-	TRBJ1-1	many	CASSQSGPANTEAFF	TGTGCCAGCAGCCAGTCGGGGCCCGCGAACACTGAAGCTTTCTTT
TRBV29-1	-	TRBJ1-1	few	CSDLKGRGTVLAEAFF	TGCAGCGACTTGAAGGGGAGGGGAACAGTGCTCGCTGAAGCTTTCTTT
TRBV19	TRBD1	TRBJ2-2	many	CASADRGPRTGELFF	TGTGCCAGCGCTGACAGGGGCCCTAGAACCGGGGAGCTGTTTTTT
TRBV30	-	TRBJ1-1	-	CAWSPDRNTEAFF	TGTGCCTGGAGTCCCGACAGGAACACTGAAGCTTTCTTT
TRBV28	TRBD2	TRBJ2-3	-	CASSFVVLAGTDTQYF	TGTGCCAGCAGTTTTGTTGTTCTAGCGGGCACAGATACGCAGTATTTT
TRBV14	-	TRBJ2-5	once	CASSRDLDSGTQYF	TGTGCCAGCAGCCGGGACCTCGACTCAGGGACCCAGTACTTC
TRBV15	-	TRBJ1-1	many	CATSRDPLNTEAFF	TGTGCCACCAGCAGAGATCCTTTGAACACTGAAGCTTTCTTT
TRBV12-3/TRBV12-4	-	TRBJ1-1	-	CASSLRGGVTEAFF	TGTGCCAGCAGTTTGAGAGGGGGTGTCACTGAAGCTTTCTTT
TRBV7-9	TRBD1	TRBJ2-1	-	CASSFRQGGNNEQFF	TGTGCCAGCAGCTTCCGACAGGGGGGTAACAATGAGCAGTTCTTC
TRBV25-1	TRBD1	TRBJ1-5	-	CASTGQGHQPQHF	TGTGCCAGCACTGGACAGGGCCATCAGCCCCAGCATTTT
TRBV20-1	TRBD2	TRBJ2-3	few	CSATEASGSTDTQYF	TGCAGTGCGACTGAGGCTAGCGGAAGCACAGATACGCAGTATTTT
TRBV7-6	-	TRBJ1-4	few	CASSLQTTNEKLFF	TGTGCCAGCTCTTTACAGACAACTAATGAAAAACTGTTTTTT
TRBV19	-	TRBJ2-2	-	CASSITPGTGELFF	TGTGCCAGTAGTATTACCCCGGGCACCGGGGAGCTGTTTTTT
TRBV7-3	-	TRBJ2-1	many	CASSPLLGEQFF	TGTGCCAGCAGCCCCCTGTTAGGTGAGCAGTTCTTC
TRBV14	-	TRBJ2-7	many	CASSQTLGGGSWYEQYF	TGTGCCAGCAGCCAAACCCTCGGGGGCGGGAGTTGGTACGAGCAGTACTTC
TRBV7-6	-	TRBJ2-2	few	CAVSSTNTGELFF	TGTGCCGTGAGTAGTACGAACACCGGGGAGCTGTTTTTT
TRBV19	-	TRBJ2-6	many	CASRSSGANVLTF	TGTGCCAGCCGGAGCTCTGGGGCCAACGTCCTGACTTTC
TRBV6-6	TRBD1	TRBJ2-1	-	CASSTLRTGKNEQFF	TGTGCCAGCAGTACTTTACGGACAGGGAAAAATGAGCAGTTCTTC
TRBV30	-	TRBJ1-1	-	CAWSSVNTEAFF	TGTGCCTGGAGTTCGGTGAACACTGAAGCTTTCTTT
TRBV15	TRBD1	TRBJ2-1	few	CATSREWGTGVYNEQFF	TGTGCCACCAGCAGAGAGTGGGGGACAGGGGTCTACAATGAGCAGTTCTTC
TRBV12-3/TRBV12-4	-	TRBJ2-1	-	CASSFWNNEQFF	TGTGCCAGCAGTTTTTGGAACAATGAGCAGTTCTTC
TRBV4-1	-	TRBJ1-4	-	CASSQEDALITLNEKLFF	TGCGCCAGCAGCCAAGAGGACGCGTTGATAACTTTGAATGAAAAACTGTTTTTT
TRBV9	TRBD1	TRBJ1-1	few	CASSATGGIAEAFF	TGTGCCAGCAGCGCGACAGGGGGCATTGCTGAAGCTTTCTTT
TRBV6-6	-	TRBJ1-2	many	CASSYSERGIRGYGYTF	TGTGCCAGCAGTTACTCGGAAAGGGGCATTAGGGGTTATGGCTACACCTTC
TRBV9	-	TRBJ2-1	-	CASSVVGSNEQFF	TGTGCCAGCAGCGTAGTGGGAAGCAATGAGCAGTTCTTC
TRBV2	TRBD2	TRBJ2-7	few	CASSAPGLAGVYEQYF	TGTGCCAGCAGCGCACCGGGACTAGCGGGGGTATACGAGCAGTACTTC
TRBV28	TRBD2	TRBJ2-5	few	CASSFSSGGSQETQYF	TGTGCCAGCAGTTTTTCTAGCGGGGGGTCCCAAGAGACCCAGTACTTC
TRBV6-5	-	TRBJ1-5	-	CASSYGGSNQPQHF	TGTGCCAGCAGTTACGGGGGAAGCAATCAGCCCCAGCATTTT
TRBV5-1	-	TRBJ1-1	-	CASSLDGYTEAFF	TGCGCCAGCAGCTTGGATGGGTACACTGAAGCTTTCTTT
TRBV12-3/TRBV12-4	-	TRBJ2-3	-	CASSHGSSGEGDTQYF	TGTGCCAGCAGCCACGGTAGTTCGGGTGAGGGAGATACGCAGTATTTT
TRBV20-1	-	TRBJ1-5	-	CSARDSQGWNQPQHF	TGCAGTGCTAGAGATAGTCAGGGGTGGAATCAGCCCCAGCATTTT
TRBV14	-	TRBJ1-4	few	CASSQDNGQNEKLFF	TGTGCCAGCAGCCAAGATAACGGGCAAAATGAAAAACTGTTTTTT
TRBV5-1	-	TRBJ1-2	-	CASSLDSTLDYTF	TGCGCCAGCAGCCTGGACAGCACTCTTGACTACACCTTC
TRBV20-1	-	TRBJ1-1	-	CSARETANTEAFF	TGCAGTGCTAGGGAGACAGCAAACACTGAAGCTTTCTTT
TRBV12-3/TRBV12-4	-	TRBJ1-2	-	CASSPSGREGYGYTF	TGTGCCAGCAGCCCCTCGGGCAGGGAGGGCTATGGCTACACCTTC
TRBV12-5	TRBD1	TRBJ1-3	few	CASGLSRSTGAGNTIYF	TGTGCTAGTGGTTTATCGCGGTCGACAGGGGCTGGAAACACCATATATTTT
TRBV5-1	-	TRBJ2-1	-	CASSRLTGNEQFF	TGCGCCAGCAGTCGACTCACCGGAAATGAGCAGTTCTTC
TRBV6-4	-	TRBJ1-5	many	CASRAGGTNQPQHF	TGTGCCAGCAGGGCCGGGGGTACCAATCAGCCCCAGCATTTT
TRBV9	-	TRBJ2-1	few	CASSVEEGRGNEQFF	TGTGCCAGCAGCGTAGAAGAGGGTCGGGGCAATGAGCAGTTCTTC
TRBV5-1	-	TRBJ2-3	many	CASSSGLPGRDTQYF	TGCGCCAGCAGCTCGGGACTCCCTGGTAGAGATACGCAGTATTTT